The next 4 T cell receptor beta chains were all read from a single sample in a study of T cells in Graves' hyperthyroidism and ophthalmopathy. The TCR beta CDR3 regions underwent amplification using RNA transcripts as the source. The primer set for the first-round RT-PCR of the TCR CDR3 was HTBI. TCRdb reprocessed the multiplex PCR reads via MiXCR and lists one record per CDR3 protein. This table has fewer than 750,000 distinct CDR3 sequences, roughly 14% appearing once. The sample was blood. The receptors come from a woman between 40 and 50 years old with Graves' ophthalmopathy.

This clonotype appeared many times. The rearrangement links TRBV7-9 to TRBJ1-2, with TRBD1 matching over 7 bases. The germline V gene encodes CDR1 SEHNR and CDR2 FQNEAQ (reference sequence). V lost 0 bases and J lost 2; bases outside the gene matches: 3. The CDR3 has 15 residues. DNA for the CDR3: TGTGCCAGCAGCTTAGCAAGGACAGGCAACTATGGCTACACCTTC. Amino acid sequence: CASSLARTGNYGYTF.

The chain links TRBV18 to TRBJ1-1; D is perhaps TRBD1 (5 bases). CDR1 and CDR2 from the germline V gene are KGHSH and LQKENI. V was shortened by 1 base and J by 1 base, with 16 bases between the two germline ends. The CDR3 totals 17 residues. The CDR3 sequence: CASSPQATGVGNTEAFF. CDR3 nucleotide sequence: TGTGCCAGCTCACCACAGGCAACAGGAGTTGGGAACACTGAAGCTTTCTTT.

This clonotype was observed at least ten times. This chain uses TRBV6-1 with TRBJ2-7; 8 bases are a match to TRBD1. The CDR3 runs to 15 residues. The ends lost 4 bases at V and 2 bases at J; junction bases unmatched: 7. Germline V gene sequence: CDR1 MNHNS, CDR2 SASEGT. The CDR3 sequence: CASSVTGGQTYEQYF. The CDR3 region has the DNA TGTGCCAGCAGTGTTACAGGGGGGCAGACCTACGAGCAGTACTTC.

The chain has TRBV4-2 and TRBJ1-2; D remains ambiguous. The CDR3 is 16 amino acids. Germline CDR1 LGHNA, CDR2 YNFKEQ. Trimming took off 0 bases at V and 3 bases at J, with 14 bases between the two ends. In DNA form, the CDR3 reads TGTGCCAGCAGCCAAGAGGTCCAGGAGCTATACTATGGCTACACCTTC. This gives the protein CASSQEVQELYYGYTF.